This record concerns one TCR beta chain sequence. These data originate in a study of blood T cell repertoires in COVID-19. Study context: Donors in the United States, Italy and Spain gave samples during acute or convalescent COVID-19. In each case, the material was cDNA or gDNA derived from T cells, B-cell-depleted T cells, or PBMCs.

Sequenced by immunoSEQ multiplex PCR; TCRdb stores in-frame clones only, minus some. The sample records more than 300,000 clones, around 84% being singletons. Participant age was about 18 to 100 years, and participants resided in around 24 US areas. Membership in each cohort depended on participant-reported clinical history. V was cut by 6 bases and J by 1 base, with 10 bases left in between. CDR3 length: 13 amino acids. Germline loops: CDR1 MNHEY, CDR2 SVGAGI. Sequencing used PBMCs or T cells enriched from blood (not recorded which). This clonotype was obtained from a woman aged 18-29 years who had recovered from COVID-19. The chain joins TRBV6-5 to TRBJ2-7, with a possible D match to TRBD1 (5 bases). Here the CDR3 reads CASRLQASYEQYF. CDR3 in DNA: TGTGCCAGCAGGTTACAGGCATCCTACGAGCAGTACTTC.